These 17 T cell receptor beta chains were all obtained from the same sample, sequenced in a study of radiotherapy plus CTLA-4 blockade in lung cancer (dated by TCRdb to about 2018). To prepare the library, the immunoSEQ multiplex PCR assay was applied. TCRdb re-hosts the immuneACCESS table, in-frame sequences only. Its copies lack some clones; in the studies checked, an unresolved V gene accounts for under half of them, and the cause for the rest is not known. The sample table shows about 50,000 clones, and approximately 85% are seen once. The ten most abundant clones make up roughly a quarter of the sample. Sequenced here: peripheral blood, sampled from a patient treated with radiotherapy plus ipilimumab. Receptors originate from a human donor with non-small cell lung cancer whose response to radiotherapy plus ipilimumab could not be evaluated.

The chain uses TRBV28 and TRBJ2-7; 8 nucleotides agree with TRBD1. This CDR3 is built from 13 residues. The germline gives CDR1 MDHEN, CDR2 SYDVKM. The J segment lost 4 bases and the V segment lost 7 bases, leaving 6 bases of the junction unmatched. CDR3 sequence (DNA): TGTGCCAGCAACCAGGGGGCGAATTACGAGCAGTACTTC. Protein sequence: CASNQGANYEQYF.

The V and J genes are TRBV19 and TRBJ2-2; D may be TRBD2 (6 bases). Germline CDR1 and CDR2: LNHDA and SQIVND (reference sequence). The CDR3 sequence is 13 residues long. The V end lost 9 bases, the J end lost 4 bases, and 12 bases lay between the germline ends. The CDR3 DNA sequence: TGTGCCAGCAGGGTGCGGGGCACCGGGGAGCTGTTTTTT. It is translated as CASRVRGTGELFF.

J is TRBJ2-3 and V is TRBV19; TRBD1 might be the D (6 bases). The CDR3 runs to 15 residues. Trimming shortened V by 5 bases and J by 2 bases, and 14 bases separated the two germline ends. Looked up from germline, CDR1 is LNHDA and CDR2 is SQIVND (reference sequence). The CDR3 spells CASSQPPGATDTQYF. As DNA, the CDR3 is TGTGCCAGTAGTCAACCGCCAGGGGCCACAGATACGCAGTATTTT.

This chain uses TRBV7-6 with TRBJ2-1; weak D call: TRBD2 (5 bases). Trimming removed 3 bases from V and 3 bases from J, with 18 bases in between. Germline V lookup: CDR1 SGHVS, CDR2 FNYEAQ. This CDR3 has 17 amino acids. CDR3 DNA sequence: TGTGCCAGCAGCTTTGCTCCCCGGAGCCGGGGCTACAATGAGCAGTTCTTC. Translation gives CASSFAPRSRGYNEQFF.

The chain links TRBV27 to TRBJ1-5; D uncertain. CDR1 is MNHEY, CDR2 SMNVEV, per germline (reference sequence). This CDR3 is built from 14 residues. Trimming stripped 3 bases from V and 0 bases from J, with 6 bases between. CDR3 sequence reads: CASSFRFSNQPQHF. In DNA, the CDR3 is TGTGCCAGCAGTTTCAGGTTTAGCAATCAGCCCCAGCATTTT.

This clone was picked up a small number of times. The V and J genes are TRBV28 and TRBJ1-2; D perhaps matches TRBD1 (6 bases). From germline, CDR1 is MDHEN and CDR2 SYDVKM. The CDR3 loop spans 15 amino acids. Trimming shortened V by 2 bases and J by 4 bases, and 14 bases separated the two germline ends. DNA for the CDR3: TGTGCCAGCAGTTTAACCGGACAGATTCCCTATGGCTACACCTTC. This translates into CASSLTGQIPYGYTF.

This chain uses TRBV11-1 with TRBJ2-7, with a possible D match to TRBD1 (5 bases). The germline V and J ends were trimmed by 4 bases and 0 bases, with 16 bases remaining between them. The CDR3 sequence is 16 residues long. CDR1 and CDR2 (germline): SGHAT, FQDESV (reference sequence). As DNA, the CDR3 is TGTGCCAGCAGCTCCCGTGGCAGGGTCCCCTCCTACGAGCAGTACTTC. Translated: CASSSRGRVPSYEQYF.

The chain has TRBV7-2 and TRBJ1-5; D remains ambiguous. The CDR3 consists of 13 residues. Trimming left V 5 bases short and J 7 bases short, with 12 bases between. The germline V gene encodes CDR1 SGHTA and CDR2 FQGNSA. The CDR3: CASSELGLQPQHF. The CDR3, as DNA: TGTGCCAGCAGCGAACTAGGACTCCAGCCCCAGCATTTT. The full variable domain, in which reference TRBV7-2 and TRBJ1-5 provide the parts outside the CDR3, is GAGVSQSPSNKVTEKGKDVELRCDPISGHTALYWYRQSLGQGLEFLIYFQGNSAPDKSGLPSDRFSAERTGGSVSTLTIQRTQQEDSAVYLCASSELGLQPQHFGDGTRLSIL.

This sequence joins TRBV11-1 and TRBJ1-3; the D is unclear. Germline V gene lookup returns CDR1 SGHAT and CDR2 FQDESV (reference sequence). V was clipped by 2 bases and J by 8 bases, with 19 bases between them. The CDR3 loop spans 16 amino acids. CDR3 coding DNA: TGTGCCAGCAGCTTATTGGGATCTGCTGTGGGAGACACCATATATTTT. Its translation: CASSLLGSAVGDTIYF.

This clone turned up a few times. The chain is built from TRBV6-5 and TRBJ1-3, with D unresolved. The V end was cut by 6 bases, the J end by 4 bases, with 10 bases between. The V gene's germline CDR1 is MNHEY and CDR2 SVGAGI. This CDR3 contains 13 residues. CDR3 nucleotide sequence: TGTGCCAGCAGCGTTAGAAACGGAAACACCATATATTTT. Its translation is CASSVRNGNTIYF.

CDR3 DNA sequence: TGTGCCAGCAGCGGACTTGACGCTGAAGCTTTCTTT. It encodes CASSGLDAEAFF. This chain links TRBV9 with TRBJ1-1; D is unresolved. The ends were cut back, 3 bases at V and 6 bases at J, with 9 bases in the middle. The V gene's germline CDR1 is SGDLS and CDR2 YYNGEE. The CDR3 is 12 residues long.

J is TRBJ2-5 and V is TRBV7-2; D possibly corresponds to TRBD1 (6 bases). Germline V gives CDR1 SGHTA, CDR2 FQGNSA. With 4 bases removed from V and 5 bases from J, the gap between germline ends came to 14 bases. This CDR3 has 14 residues. CDR3 coding DNA: TGTGCCAGCAGCTCACAGGGTTTACAGGAGACCCAGTACTTC. Its translation: CASSSQGLQETQYF.

V is TRBV5-1 and J is TRBJ1-2; a weak D match, TRBD1 (5 bases). V lost 4 bases and J lost 4, with 14 bases in between. The CDR3 totals 14 residues. Germline CDR1 SGHRS, CDR2 YFSETQ. The CDR3 DNA reads as TGCGCCAGCAGCCCACAGGCCACCGGCTATGGCTACACCTTC. Amino acid sequence: CASSPQATGYGYTF. Together with reference TRBV5-1 and TRBJ1-2, the CDR3 gives the full variable domain: KAGVTQTPRYLIKTRGQQVTLSCSPISGHRSVSWYQQTPGQGLQFLFEYFSETQRNKGNFPGRFSGRQFSNSRSEMNVSTLELGDSALYLCASSPQATGYGYTFGSGTRLTVV.

The chain has TRBV20-1 and TRBJ2-3; the D is unclear. This CDR3 is 11 amino acids long. V shed 2 bases and J shed 6 bases, with 6 bases lying between them. Germline V lookup: CDR1 DFQATT, CDR2 SNEGSKA (reference sequence). This chain's CDR3 is CSARISDTQYF. In DNA, the CDR3 is TGCAGTGCTAGAATAAGCGATACGCAGTATTTT.

V gene TRBV30 combines with J gene TRBJ2-3; 11 positions agree with TRBD1. The CDR3 extends over 15 amino acids. CDR1 GTSNPN and CDR2 SVGIG come from the germline V gene (reference sequence). J gave up 3 bases and V 5 bases, and 7 bases lay outside the gene matches. The CDR3 nucleotides read TGTGCCTGGTCCCCCGGGACAGGGGGTACAGATACGCAGTATTTT. It yields the protein CAWSPGTGGTDTQYF.

In its sample, this clone was seen a few times. The J gene is TRBJ1-4, the V gene TRBV15, with a tentative D call TRBD1 (5 bases). The CDR3 covers 11 residues. The V end lost 6 bases, the J end lost 8 bases, and 7 bases lay between the germline ends. Germline-derived CDR1 and CDR2 are LNHNV and YYDKDF (reference sequence). For the CDR3, the DNA is TGTGCCACCAGGGGGGGAGAAAAACTGTTTTTT. This encodes CATRGGEKLFF.

The chain combines TRBV15 with TRBJ2-1, with D possibly matching TRBD1 (5 bases). Germline CDR1 is LNHNV and CDR2 is YYDKDF (reference sequence). Trimming stripped 1 base from V and 6 bases from J, with 13 bases between. The CDR3 consists of 15 residues. The CDR3 bases are TGTGCCACCAGCAGAGGTAGGGGTAAGGGCAATGAGCAGTTCTTC. It codes for CATSRGRGKGNEQFF.